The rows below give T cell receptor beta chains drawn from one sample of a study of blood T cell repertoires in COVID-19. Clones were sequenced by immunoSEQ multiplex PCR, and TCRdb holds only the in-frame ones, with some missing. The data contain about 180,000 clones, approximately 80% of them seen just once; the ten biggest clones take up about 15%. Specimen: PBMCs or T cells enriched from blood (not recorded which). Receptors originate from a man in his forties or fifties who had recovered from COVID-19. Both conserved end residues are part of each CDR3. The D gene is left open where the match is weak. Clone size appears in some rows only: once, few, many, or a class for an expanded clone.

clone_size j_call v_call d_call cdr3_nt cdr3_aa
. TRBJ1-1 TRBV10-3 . TGTGCCATCAGTGACCCGGCCAGGGCGAACACTGAAGCTTTCTTT CAISDPARANTEAFF
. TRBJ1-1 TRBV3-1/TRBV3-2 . TGTGCCAGCAGCCAGAAAGATGGGGCCCGAGCTTTCTTT CASSQKDGARAFF
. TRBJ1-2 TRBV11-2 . TGTGCCAGCAGCCCTGGACAGAACTATGGCTACACCTTC CASSPGQNYGYTF
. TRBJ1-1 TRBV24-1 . TGTGCCACCAGTGATTTCGGCAGGGATGGCACTGAAGCTTTCTTT CATSDFGRDGTEAFF
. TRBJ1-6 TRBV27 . TGTGCCAGCAGTTTAGAGCGGAATTCACCCCTCCACTTT CASSLERNSPLHF
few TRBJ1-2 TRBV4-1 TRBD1 TGCGCCAGCAGCCAGCAACAGGGGCTAGCGGGCTACACCTTC CASSQQQGLAGYTF
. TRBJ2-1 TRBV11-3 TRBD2 TGTGCCAGCAGCTTATCCGGGACTAGCGGGGGGCTTAGCAATGAGCAGTTCTTC CASSLSGTSGGLSNEQFF
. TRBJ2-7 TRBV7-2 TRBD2 TGTGCCAGCAGCTTACGTAGCGGGGGGGCTAGCTCCTACGAGCAGTACTTC CASSLRSGGASSYEQYF
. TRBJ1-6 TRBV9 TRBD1 TGTGCCAGCAGCGTCCGGGACAGCTATTCACCCCTCCACTTT CASSVRDSYSPLHF
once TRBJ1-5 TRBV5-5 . TGTGCCAGCAGCTTGGCAGGGAACCAGCCCCAGCATTTT CASSLAGNQPQHF
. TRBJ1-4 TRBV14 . TGTGCCAGCAGCCCTCGGGGACATCGAACTAATGAAAAACTGTTTTTT CASSPRGHRTNEKLFF
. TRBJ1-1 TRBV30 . TGTGCCTGGCGGGTCGGGGGGGTGGGGGGCCGCACTGAAGCTTTCTTT CAWRVGGVGGRTEAFF
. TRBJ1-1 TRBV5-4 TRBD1 TGTGCCAGCAGCTGGGGGACAGCGAACACTGAAGCTTTCTTT CASSWGTANTEAFF
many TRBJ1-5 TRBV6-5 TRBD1 TGTGCCAGCAGGAGGACAGGGAGAAATCAGCCCCAGCATTTT CASRRTGRNQPQHF
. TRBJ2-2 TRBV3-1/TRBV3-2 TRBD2 TGTGCCAGCTCCGGGGGGGCGAGTGGGGAGCTGTTTTTT CASSGGASGELFF
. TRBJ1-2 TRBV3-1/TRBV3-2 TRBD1 TGTGCCAGCGGGCAGGGGGCCGGCCTGAACTATGGCTACACCTTC CASGQGAGLNYGYTF
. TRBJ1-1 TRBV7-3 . TGTGCCAGCAGCTATGGAGGGAACACTGAAGCTTTCTTT CASSYGGNTEAFF
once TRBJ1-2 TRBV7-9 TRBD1 TGTGCCAGCAGCCGGGGGACAGGAGAGAACTATGGCTACACCTTC CASSRGTGENYGYTF
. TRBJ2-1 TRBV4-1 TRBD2 TGCGCCAGCAGCCCGGCCGGGAGGGTAAATGAGCAGTTCTTC CASSPAGRVNEQFF
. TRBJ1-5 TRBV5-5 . TGTGCCAGCAGCTTCTCACAGGGAGGGAATCAGCCCCAGCATTTT CASSFSQGGNQPQHF
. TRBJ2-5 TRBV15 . TGTGCCACCAGCAGAGATCAGGGGACCCAGTACTTC CATSRDQGTQYF
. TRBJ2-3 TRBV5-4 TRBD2 TGTGCCAGCAGCCCAGGACTAGCGGTTTTTTCTAGCACAGATACGCAGTATTTT CASSPGLAVFSSTDTQYF
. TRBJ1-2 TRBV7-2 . TGTGCCAGCAGCGCCGGACTCGTCGGGCATGGCTACACCTTC CASSAGLVGHGYTF
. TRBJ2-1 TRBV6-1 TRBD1 TGTGCCAGCAGTGAAGCGCAAGGGACAGGGGGTTTCTTC CASSEAQGTGGFF
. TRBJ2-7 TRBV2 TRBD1 TGTGCCAGCAGAAGAGAGAAAACTGGACAGGGAAGGGAGCAGTACTTC CASRREKTGQGREQYF
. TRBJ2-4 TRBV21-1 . TGTGCCAGAGTAGCGGGGGGAGGAAGAAACATTCAGTACTTC CARVAGGGRNIQYF
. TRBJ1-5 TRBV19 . TGTGCCAGTAGTATTTTGCAGGGGTTGGTTCAGCCCCAGCATTTT CASSILQGLVQPQHF
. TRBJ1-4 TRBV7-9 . TGTGCCAGCAGCTTAGGACTGTCGTCCGCAACTAATGAAAAACTGTTTTTT CASSLGLSSATNEKLFF
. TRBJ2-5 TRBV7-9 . TGTGCCAGCAGCCGCCCGGTCCAAGAGACCCAGTACTTC CASSRPVQETQYF
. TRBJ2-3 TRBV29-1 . TGCAGCGTTGAACCAGGGGACGCGCAGTATTTT CSVEPGDAQYF
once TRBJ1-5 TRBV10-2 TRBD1 TGCGCCAGCAGTGAGCCGGGACAGGGGGTGCAGCCCCAGCATTTT CASSEPGQGVQPQHF
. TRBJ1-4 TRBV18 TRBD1 TGTGCCAGCTCACCACCCCTGAAAGGGGGCGAATATTTTCGGACTAATGAAAAACTGTTTTTT CASSPPLKGGEYFRTNEKLFF
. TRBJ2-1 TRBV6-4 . TGTGCCAGCAGTGACACTGGCGCCTCGGGTGAGCAGTTCTTC CASSDTGASGEQFF
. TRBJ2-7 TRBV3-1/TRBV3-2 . TGTGCCAGCAGCCAAGAAGATCGCGGTAGGAAGCAGTACTTC CASSQEDRGRKQYF
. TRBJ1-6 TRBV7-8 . TGTGCCAGCAGCTCCAGACAGAGCAATTCACCCCTCCACTTT CASSSRQSNSPLHF
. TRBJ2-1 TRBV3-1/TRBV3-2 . TGTGCCAGCAGACTCAAGCAGGCGAATGAGCAGTTCTTC CASRLKQANEQFF
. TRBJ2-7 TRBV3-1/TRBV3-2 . TGTGCCAGCAGCCATGTTTTCGGCGAGCAGTACTTC CASSHVFGEQYF
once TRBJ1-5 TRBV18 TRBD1 TGTGCCAGCTCACGGACAGGGGATAGCAATCAGCCCCAGCATTTT CASSRTGDSNQPQHF
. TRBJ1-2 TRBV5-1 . TGCGCCAGCGATATTTCGCCAGGGGTAAAAGGCTACACCTTC CASDISPGVKGYTF
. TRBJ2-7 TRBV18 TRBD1 TGTGCCAGCTCACCCAAACAGACAGGGTACGAGCAGTACTTC CASSPKQTGYEQYF
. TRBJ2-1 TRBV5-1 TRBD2 TGCGCCAGCAGCTTGGGGCCGGGGGGGACCAACAATGAGCAGTTCTTC CASSLGPGGTNNEQFF
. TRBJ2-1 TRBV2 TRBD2 TGTGCCAGCAGTGAATTTCTAGCGGCGGGCTACAATGAGCAGTTCTTC CASSEFLAAGYNEQFF
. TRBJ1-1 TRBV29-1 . TGCAGCGCTACTCCCCTACAGGGTGTGGGCACTGAAGCTTTCTTT CSATPLQGVGTEAFF
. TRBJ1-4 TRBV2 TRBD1 TGTGCCAGCAGTTCGACTTTACAGGGGGCCGGTGAAAAACTGTTTTTT CASSSTLQGAGEKLFF